This T cell receptor (beta chain) was identified during a study of graft-versus-host responses after intestinal transplantation. Turning to the study itself: Recipients were given multivisceral, liver-intestinal, or isolated intestinal transplants.

The study, taken as a whole, reports: Graft-donor T cell macrochimerism in patients accompanied high graft-versus-host to host-versus-graft clonal ratios in allografts.

The data were produced by immunoSEQ multiplex PCR, yet TCRdb's version contains in-frame clones alone and is incomplete. The sample has some 85,000 clones; 85% to 95% are singletons. The CDR3 sequence is 18 residues long. Germline V gene lookup returns CDR1 LNHDA and CDR2 SQIVND (reference sequence). With V trimmed by 9 bases and J by 2 bases, 19 bases remained unmatched. This clone has a handful of counts. As yet, its antigen is unknown. This TCR was sampled from a human donor who was the organ donor for an intestinal transplant. The V and J genes are TRBV19 and TRBJ1-5; 7 bases match TRBD1. Material: unstimulated CD8+ T cells sorted from spleen or lymph node cells, obtained before transplant. The DNA of the CDR3 is TGTGCCAGCAACTCTCCGGGACAGTCCGGATTAGGCAATCAGCCCCAGCATTTT. It encodes CASNSPGQSGLGNQPQHF.